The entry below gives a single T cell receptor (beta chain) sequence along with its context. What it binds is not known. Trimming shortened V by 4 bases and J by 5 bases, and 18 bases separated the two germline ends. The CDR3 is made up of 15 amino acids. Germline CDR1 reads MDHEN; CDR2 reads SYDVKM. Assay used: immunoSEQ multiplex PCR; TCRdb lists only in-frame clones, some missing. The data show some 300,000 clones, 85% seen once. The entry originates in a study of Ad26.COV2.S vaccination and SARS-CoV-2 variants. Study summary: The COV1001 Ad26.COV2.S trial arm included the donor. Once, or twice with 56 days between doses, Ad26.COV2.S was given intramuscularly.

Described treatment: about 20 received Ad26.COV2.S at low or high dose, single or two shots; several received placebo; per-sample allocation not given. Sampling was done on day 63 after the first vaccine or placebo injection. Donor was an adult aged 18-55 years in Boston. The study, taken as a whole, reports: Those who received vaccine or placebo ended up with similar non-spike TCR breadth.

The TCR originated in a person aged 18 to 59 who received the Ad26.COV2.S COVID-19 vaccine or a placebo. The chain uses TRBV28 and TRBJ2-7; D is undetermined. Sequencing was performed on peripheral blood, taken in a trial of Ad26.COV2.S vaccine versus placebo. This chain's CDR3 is CASSSPKGLINEQYF. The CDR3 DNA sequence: TGTGCCAGCAGTTCCCCCAAAGGTTTGATAAACGAGCAGTACTTC.